This TCR beta chain was documented in a study of blood T cell repertoires in COVID-19. Study-level background: Sites in the United States, Italy and Spain provided acute and convalescent COVID-19 samples. T cells, B-cell-depleted T cells, or PBMCs provided the cDNA or gDNA that served as material.

The CDR3 has 17 residues. Trimming stripped 5 bases from V and 4 bases from J, with 24 bases between. Germline V gene sequence: CDR1 MNHNY, CDR2 SVGAGI (reference sequence). In the source study's methods: Nucleated cell number was recorded as an estimate derived from reference gene primer amplification. Some clones are missing from TCRdb's copy, which holds only in-frame ones; the method was immunoSEQ multiplex PCR. That table gives V, J and clone size, and the DNA gave D and trimming. The sample carries over 75,000 clones, almost 90% recorded once. Enrollment of patients from Seattle took place during active infection, with longitudinal follow-up.

The chain recombines TRBV6-6 with TRBJ2-7; a weak D match, TRBD2 (7 bases). The receptor was derived from a man in his fifties or sixties with COVID-19, enrolled during active disease. The sequenced sample consisted of peripheral blood. In DNA, the CDR3 is TGTGCCAGCAGTCTCTCCTTTGGGGGGGGGCTCGGTTACGAGCAGTACTTC. Translated: CASSLSFGGGLGYEQYF.